This T cell receptor (beta chain) is from a study of blood T cell repertoires in COVID-19. The CDR3 sequence is 14 residues long. Germline CDR1 LNHNV, CDR2 YYDKDF (reference sequence). With 3 bases clipped from V and 5 bases from J, the junction kept 6 bases outside the gene matches. Sequencing used immunoSEQ multiplex PCR; TCRdb keeps in-frame clones, though not all of them. The sample yields around 70,000 clones, 65% to 85% seen once. What was sequenced was peripheral blood. The TCR comes from a woman of 80 years or more with active or convalescent COVID-19. The V call is TRBV15, the J call TRBJ1-1; 7 nucleotides match TRBD1. The CDR3 DNA reads as TGTGCCACCAGCAGGAAGACAGGGTGGACTGAAGCTTTCTTT. It specifies CATSRKTGWTEAFF.